The sequence of this TCR beta chain was determined in a study of early T cells in non-severe SARS-CoV-2 infection (TCRdb year 2021). General notes on the study: Bulk RNA from unsorted whole blood was used for TCR sequencing, so alpha and beta chains could not be paired.

Trimming takes 5 bases from V and 2 bases from J, and the germline ends sit 10 bases apart. Including the terminal cysteine and phenylalanine, the CDR3 comprises 14 residues. CDR3 DNA only is kept here, 42 bases in frame from base 1. Per the germline V gene, SGHVS is the CDR1 and FQNEAQ is the CDR2. Set within a cohort of healthcare workers in London, UK, this nested case-control study involved weekly PCR testing of nasopharyngeal swabs along with blood sampling. Healthcare workers were recruited during the week of the UK lockdown, between 23 and 31 March 2020, and followed weekly for up to roughly 15 weeks. This clonotype showed up many times. Its antigen is not yet known. Per-base quality was not reported, and no clone a single base away is much larger than it. Results the study describes overall, beyond this receptor: VDJdb matching was skewed toward anti-spike CD8 responses, so virus-specific expansions were likely underestimated and private and CD4 specificities were missed.

The library was generated by 5' RACE. The sequencing machine was a NextSeq 500. The TCR library protocol attached unique molecular identifiers to individual cDNA molecules to correct for sequencing error and PCR bias. Sequencing covered both TCR alpha and beta chains, and within each sample the abundances of alpha and beta sequences were tightly co-correlated. On the study's bioinformatics: Decombinator V4 was used to perform V gene, J gene and CDR3 annotation of TCR sequences. TCRs were defined as expanded if a significant change between any two time points was detected under a Poisson model with p below 0.0001. TCR abundances were normalised to the total number of TCRs sequenced per sample and were expressed as counts per million. MAIT TCRs were defined by TRAV1-2 paired with TRAJ12, TRAJ20 or TRAJ33, and iNKT TCRs by TRAV10 paired with TRAJ18. VDJdb, accessed 1 November 2021, was searched for CMV, EBV and SARS-CoV-2 annotated TCRs, with TCRs annotated for multiple antigens excluded. Starting from the raw public reads, TCRdb applied fastp trimming at Q25, assembled clones with MiXCR and retained in-frame beta chains. Rows with a matching CDR3 protein are joined into one entry that keeps the most common DNA and genes. TCRdb's processing, not the study's, gives the V and J calls here. Counted in this sample were some 30,000 distinct CDR3 sequences; roughly 3% of them appeared once. The ten largest clones take up 0.7% to 0.9% of the sample.

Input material: whole blood. The sequence was collected from an adult who was a healthcare worker with PCR-confirmed SARS-CoV-2 infection or an uninfected control (not recorded which). The rearrangement combines TRBV7-8 with TRBJ2-1; no D gene can be assigned with confidence. The DNA sequence reads TGTGCCAGCAGCCCCTCCCGGGCCTACAATGAGCAGTTCTTC. It codes for CASSPSRAYNEQFF. Extended through the reference TRBV7-8 and TRBJ2-1 proteins, this CDR3 yields the full variable domain: GAGVSQSPRYKVAKRGQDVALRCDPISGHVSLFWYQQALGQGPEFLTYFQNEAQLDKSGLPSDRFFAERPEGSVSTLKIQRTQQEDSAVYLCASSPSRAYNEQFFGPGTRLTVL.